The present entry profiles one TCR beta chain with its context. The CDR3 has 14 residues. From germline, CDR1 is SNHLY and CDR2 FYNNEI. J was trimmed by 4 bases and V by 7 bases; bases with no gene match: 9. This entry is derived from a study of blood T cell repertoires in COVID-19. In the authors' workflow: The assay estimated nucleated cells by amplifying reference gene primers. This table comes from immunoSEQ multiplex PCR, and its TCRdb copy is limited to in-frame clones, with some not included. Clone size and the V and J calls come from that table; the DNA yielded D and trimming. The sample includes some 360,000 clones, 88% of them seen just once.

The clonotype was recovered from a woman aged 25 to 45 who had been exposed to COVID-19. This chain uses TRBV2 with TRBJ2-5, with 7 nucleotides matching TRBD1. Specimen: PBMCs or T cells enriched from blood (not recorded which). CDR3 in DNA: TGTGCCAGCAAGTACAGGGGTGGAGGAGAGACCCAGTACTTC. Amino acids: CASKYRGGGETQYF.